This TCR beta chain derives from a study of blood T cell repertoires in COVID-19. The wider study: T cells, B-cell-depleted T cells, or PBMCs supplied cDNA or gDNA.

Original analysis: For nucleated cells, counts were estimated from reference gene primer amplification. The table came from immunoSEQ multiplex PCR; TCRdb's copy has only in-frame clones and leaves some out. V, J and clone size were drawn from that table, and D and trimming were deduced from the DNA. The repertoire has about 280,000 clones, around 92% of them found once; the top ten carry 1.9%. The TCR sequence derives from a woman in her sixties or seventies who had recovered from COVID-19. Material for sequencing was PBMCs or T cells enriched from blood (not recorded which).

The CDR3 protein is CASSLLQGIGNTIYF. CDR3 coding DNA: TGTGCCAGCAGCTTATTACAGGGAATAGGGAACACCATATATTTT. The chain uses TRBV13 and TRBJ1-3, with D perhaps TRBD1 (6 bases). V was shortened by 2 bases and J by 7 bases, with 15 bases between the two germline ends. CDR3 length equals 15 residues. Germline CDR1 and CDR2: PRHDT and FYEKMQ (reference sequence).